Listed below are T cell receptor beta chains from one sample, sequenced in a study of a mutant IDH1 vaccine in newly diagnosed glioma. The protocol was immunoSEQ multiplex PCR, while the TCRdb copy is restricted to in-frame clones and leaves out a portion. The sample consists of around 54,000 clones, 86% of them appearing once. These receptors' targets are unknown. The source was PBMCs, collected from a glioma patient whose treatment included an IDH1 peptide vaccine. The receptors derive from a man aged 35-49 years with glioma. Both conserved end residues are part of each CDR3. D genes are given only for firm matches. For some rows the clone size is stated as once, few or many, or as a class when expanded; others skip it.

clone size: once
V gene: TRBV7-9
D gene: .
J gene: TRBJ2-5
CDR3 DNA: TGTGCCAGCAGCTTACCCCCCCAAGAGACCCAGTACTTC
CDR3 protein: CASSLPPQETQYF

clone size: once
V gene: TRBV5-1
D gene: .
J gene: TRBJ1-1
CDR3 DNA: TGCGCCAGCAGAAGGGCCTTTAACACTGAAGCTTTCTTT
CDR3 protein: CASRRAFNTEAFF

clone size: .
V gene: TRBV6-1
D gene: .
J gene: TRBJ2-1
CDR3 DNA: TGTGCCAGCAGTTCAATCTACAATGAGCAGTTCTTC
CDR3 protein: CASSSIYNEQFF

clone size: .
V gene: TRBV27
D gene: .
J gene: TRBJ1-1
CDR3 DNA: TGTGCCAGCAGTTCAAGGGTCTTAAACACTGAAGCTTTCTTT
CDR3 protein: CASSSRVLNTEAFF

clone size: .
V gene: TRBV11-2
D gene: TRBD1
J gene: TRBJ1-1
CDR3 DNA: TGTGCCAGCAGCTTAGGACAGGGGTTCACTGAAGCTTTCTTT
CDR3 protein: CASSLGQGFTEAFF

clone size: .
V gene: TRBV7-2
D gene: .
J gene: TRBJ2-2
CDR3 DNA: TGTGCCAGCAGCTCCCGCTTCCTGGGTAGGGAGCTGTTTTTT
CDR3 protein: CASSSRFLGRELFF

clone size: .
V gene: TRBV4-3
D gene: TRBD2
J gene: TRBJ2-3
CDR3 DNA: TGCGCCAGCAGCCAAGAATTCAAAGCGGGAGGCACAGATACGCAGTATTTT
CDR3 protein: CASSQEFKAGGTDTQYF

clone size: .
V gene: TRBV29-1
D gene: .
J gene: TRBJ1-1
CDR3 DNA: TGCAGCGTTGAGGCGGTGAACACTGAAGCTTTCTTT
CDR3 protein: CSVEAVNTEAFF

clone size: .
V gene: TRBV18
D gene: .
J gene: TRBJ2-4
CDR3 DNA: TGTGCCAGCTCACCTACAGGTGGCAAAAACATTCAGTACTTC
CDR3 protein: CASSPTGGKNIQYF

clone size: .
V gene: TRBV7-6
D gene: .
J gene: TRBJ2-2
CDR3 DNA: TGTGCCAGCAGCTTAGTGGGGTTCGGGGAGCTGTTTTTT
CDR3 protein: CASSLVGFGELFF

clone size: .
V gene: TRBV14
D gene: .
J gene: TRBJ1-1
CDR3 DNA: TGTGCCAGCAGCCAATTTGGACTAACTGAAGCTTTCTTT
CDR3 protein: CASSQFGLTEAFF

clone size: .
V gene: TRBV6-1
D gene: .
J gene: TRBJ2-5
CDR3 DNA: TGTGCCAGCACGGGTCAACTTGGGGAGACCCAGTACTTC
CDR3 protein: CASTGQLGETQYF

clone size: once
V gene: TRBV19
D gene: .
J gene: TRBJ2-5
CDR3 DNA: TGTGCCAGTAGTATCTACGGGGCTCAGGAGACCCAGTACTTC
CDR3 protein: CASSIYGAQETQYF

clone size: .
V gene: TRBV5-1
D gene: .
J gene: TRBJ1-5
CDR3 DNA: TGCGCCAGCAGCTTTGGGGGGGTGACTCAGCCCCAGCATTTT
CDR3 protein: CASSFGGVTQPQHF

clone size: .
V gene: TRBV19
D gene: TRBD2
J gene: TRBJ2-7
CDR3 DNA: TGTGCCAGTCGTCCGGGACTAGCTTCCTCCTACGAGCAGTACTTC
CDR3 protein: CASRPGLASSYEQYF

clone size: .
V gene: TRBV10-2
D gene: .
J gene: TRBJ1-2
CDR3 DNA: TGCGCCAGCCGCGGGGGGGAGGGGGATACTGGCTACACCTTC
CDR3 protein: CASRGGEGDTGYTF

clone size: .
V gene: TRBV4-3
D gene: TRBD1
J gene: TRBJ2-5
CDR3 DNA: TGCGCCAGCAGCCAACACCCGGGACAGGGGGTTATAGAGACCCAGTACTTC
CDR3 protein: CASSQHPGQGVIETQYF

clone size: .
V gene: TRBV4-3
D gene: .
J gene: TRBJ2-5
CDR3 DNA: TGCGCCAGCAGCCTACGGATGGGGACTCCTCAAGAGACCCAGTACTTC
CDR3 protein: CASSLRMGTPQETQYF

clone size: .
V gene: TRBV6-5
D gene: .
J gene: TRBJ1-2
CDR3 DNA: TGTGCCAGCAGTTACGGCGACAGGAACTATGGCTACACCTTC
CDR3 protein: CASSYGDRNYGYTF

clone size: .
V gene: TRBV9
D gene: .
J gene: TRBJ2-1
CDR3 DNA: TGTGCCAGCAGCGTAGTGGACTGGAATGAGCAGTTCTTC
CDR3 protein: CASSVVDWNEQFF

clone size: .
V gene: TRBV28
D gene: .
J gene: TRBJ2-2
CDR3 DNA: TGTGCCAGCAGTTTATGGGGGGCGAACACCGGGGAGCTGTTTTTT
CDR3 protein: CASSLWGANTGELFF

clone size: .
V gene: TRBV7-9
D gene: .
J gene: TRBJ2-6
CDR3 DNA: TGTGCCAGTCCTCGCTCTGGGGCCAACGTCCTGACTTTC
CDR3 protein: CASPRSGANVLTF

clone size: .
V gene: TRBV29-1
D gene: .
J gene: TRBJ2-2
CDR3 DNA: TGCAGCGTTGTAGGGGGAGGGAACACCGGGGAGCTGTTTTTT
CDR3 protein: CSVVGGGNTGELFF

clone size: .
V gene: TRBV28
D gene: .
J gene: TRBJ2-7
CDR3 DNA: TGTGCCAGCAGTCAAAGCGAGCCCTACGAGCAGTACTTC
CDR3 protein: CASSQSEPYEQYF

clone size: .
V gene: TRBV13
D gene: TRBD2
J gene: TRBJ2-7
CDR3 DNA: TGTGCCAGCAGCTCTAGCGGGAGCTCCTACGAGCAGTACTTC
CDR3 protein: CASSSSGSSYEQYF

clone size: .
V gene: TRBV6-4
D gene: TRBD2
J gene: TRBJ2-2
CDR3 DNA: TGTGCCAGCAGCACTAGCGGAAACACCGGGGAGCTGTTTTTT
CDR3 protein: CASSTSGNTGELFF

clone size: .
V gene: TRBV2
D gene: .
J gene: TRBJ2-5
CDR3 DNA: TGTGCCAGCAGTGATGGGGCCACAGAGTTGGAGACCCAGTACTTC
CDR3 protein: CASSDGATELETQYF

clone size: .
V gene: TRBV29-1
D gene: TRBD1
J gene: TRBJ2-3
CDR3 DNA: TGCAGCGTTGTTATAGGACAGGGCGCAAATACGCAGTATTTT
CDR3 protein: CSVVIGQGANTQYF

clone size: .
V gene: TRBV27
D gene: TRBD1
J gene: TRBJ1-2
CDR3 DNA: TGTGCCAGCAGGGAATCCACAGGGGCTTCTAGCTATGGCTACACCTTC
CDR3 protein: CASRESTGASSYGYTF

clone size: .
V gene: TRBV2
D gene: .
J gene: TRBJ1-3
CDR3 DNA: TGTGCCAGCTCCCTGGGGGGGGCTGGAAACACCATATATTTT
CDR3 protein: CASSLGGAGNTIYF

clone size: .
V gene: TRBV19
D gene: TRBD2
J gene: TRBJ2-7
CDR3 DNA: TGTGCCAGTAAAAAGCGGGAGGAGGCCTACGAGCAGTACTTC
CDR3 protein: CASKKREEAYEQYF

clone size: .
V gene: TRBV11-2
D gene: .
J gene: TRBJ2-5
CDR3 DNA: TGTGCCAGCAGCTTAGCACTACAAGAGACCCAGTACTTC
CDR3 protein: CASSLALQETQYF

clone size: .
V gene: TRBV20-1
D gene: .
J gene: TRBJ2-3
CDR3 DNA: TGCAGTGCTGGGGATACGCAGTATTTT
CDR3 protein: CSAGDTQYF

clone size: once
V gene: TRBV11-2
D gene: TRBD2
J gene: TRBJ2-1
CDR3 DNA: TGTGCCAGCAGCTTAGGGACTAGCGGGCCCCTCCATGAGCAGTTCTTC
CDR3 protein: CASSLGTSGPLHEQFF

clone size: .
V gene: TRBV6-1
D gene: .
J gene: TRBJ1-5
CDR3 DNA: TGTGCCAGCAGTGTCGGCACTCAGGCCATACGGGCCCAGCATTTT
CDR3 protein: CASSVGTQAIRAQHF

clone size: .
V gene: TRBV6-1
D gene: TRBD2
J gene: TRBJ2-7
CDR3 DNA: TGTGCCACATCCTTAGGGACTAGCCTCTACGAGCAGTACTTC
CDR3 protein: CATSLGTSLYEQYF

clone size: .
V gene: TRBV9
D gene: TRBD1
J gene: TRBJ2-7
CDR3 DNA: TGTGCCAGCAGCGTAGACAGGGGGCCCTACGAGCAGTACTTC
CDR3 protein: CASSVDRGPYEQYF

clone size: .
V gene: TRBV27
D gene: .
J gene: TRBJ1-1
CDR3 DNA: TGTGCCAGCAGCTCGGGACACCTGCGTTGGAACACTGAAGCTTTCTTT
CDR3 protein: CASSSGHLRWNTEAFF

clone size: .
V gene: TRBV28
D gene: TRBD2
J gene: TRBJ2-2
CDR3 DNA: TGTGCCAGCAGTTTGGCGGGGGTCGCCGGGGAGCTGTTTTTT
CDR3 protein: CASSLAGVAGELFF

clone size: few
V gene: TRBV19
D gene: .
J gene: TRBJ1-1
CDR3 DNA: TGTGCCAGTAGTATTACAGCGAACACTGAAGCTTTCTTT
CDR3 protein: CASSITANTEAFF

clone size: .
V gene: TRBV27
D gene: TRBD1
J gene: TRBJ1-5
CDR3 DNA: TGTGCCAGCAGTTTATCTAATCCTTTTAACAGGGGAAGCAATCAGCCCCAGCATTTT
CDR3 protein: CASSLSNPFNRGSNQPQHF

clone size: .
V gene: TRBV5-4
D gene: .
J gene: TRBJ1-2
CDR3 DNA: TGTGCCAGCAGCTTGGTTGGAGGGAACTATGGCTACACCTTC
CDR3 protein: CASSLVGGNYGYTF

clone size: .
V gene: TRBV6-1
D gene: TRBD1
J gene: TRBJ1-2
CDR3 DNA: TGTGCCAGCAGCAGCCGGGACAGTCTTAACTATGGCTACACCTTC
CDR3 protein: CASSSRDSLNYGYTF

clone size: once
V gene: TRBV7-9
D gene: .
J gene: TRBJ1-1
CDR3 DNA: TGTGCCAGCAGCTTAGGTCACGGACTAGAAGCTTTCTTT
CDR3 protein: CASSLGHGLEAFF

clone size: .
V gene: TRBV2
D gene: TRBD1
J gene: TRBJ1-4
CDR3 DNA: TGTGCCAGCAGTAAGGACAGGGGTGAACTGTTTTTT
CDR3 protein: CASSKDRGELFF

clone size: .
V gene: TRBV4-1
D gene: TRBD1
J gene: TRBJ1-1
CDR3 DNA: TGCGCCAGCAGCCTCGGACAGGGAAGAACTGAAGCTTTCTTT
CDR3 protein: CASSLGQGRTEAFF

clone size: .
V gene: TRBV6-5
D gene: .
J gene: TRBJ1-5
CDR3 DNA: TGTGCCAGCAGCTTCGCCGGGGGCAATCAGCCCCAGCATTTT
CDR3 protein: CASSFAGGNQPQHF